This T cell receptor beta chain derives from a study of cytomegalovirus exposure and HLA in healthy donors. The CDR3 is 14 amino acids. The V gene's germline CDR1 is SEHNR and CDR2 FQNEAQ (reference sequence). The junction had 7 bases not matched to a gene; V was cut back by 5 bases and J by 3 bases. This clone was seen only once. The antigen remains unidentified. Vbeta (60) and Jbeta (13) primers were used in the PCR. Repertoires were generated with immunoSEQ multiplex PCR, while TCRdb's copy carries only in-frame clones and drops some. The table includes 110,000 or so clones, more than 65% detected once. Regarding the study as a whole: Reports described diagnosis of cytomegalovirus status by the classifier as highly specific and sensitive.

The TCR sequence derives from a man aged 40-49 years in good health and CMV-seropositive. Input material: PBMCs. The chain couples TRBV7-9 to TRBJ2-7; 7 nucleotides match TRBD1. CDR3 bases: TGTGCCAGCAGCCTCCCGAGGGACAGCTACGAGCAGTACTTC. Translated, it gives CASSLPRDSYEQYF.